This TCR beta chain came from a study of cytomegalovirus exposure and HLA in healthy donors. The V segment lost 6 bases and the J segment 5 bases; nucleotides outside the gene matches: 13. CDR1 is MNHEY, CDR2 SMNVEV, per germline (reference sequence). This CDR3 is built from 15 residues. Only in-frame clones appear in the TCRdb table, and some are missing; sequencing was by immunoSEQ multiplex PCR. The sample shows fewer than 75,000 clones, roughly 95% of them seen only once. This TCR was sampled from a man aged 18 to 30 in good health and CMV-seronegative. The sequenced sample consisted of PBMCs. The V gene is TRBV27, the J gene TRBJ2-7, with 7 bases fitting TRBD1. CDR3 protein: CASSPKWTGMHEQYF. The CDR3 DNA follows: TGTGCCAGCAGCCCCAAATGGACAGGAATGCACGAGCAGTACTTC.